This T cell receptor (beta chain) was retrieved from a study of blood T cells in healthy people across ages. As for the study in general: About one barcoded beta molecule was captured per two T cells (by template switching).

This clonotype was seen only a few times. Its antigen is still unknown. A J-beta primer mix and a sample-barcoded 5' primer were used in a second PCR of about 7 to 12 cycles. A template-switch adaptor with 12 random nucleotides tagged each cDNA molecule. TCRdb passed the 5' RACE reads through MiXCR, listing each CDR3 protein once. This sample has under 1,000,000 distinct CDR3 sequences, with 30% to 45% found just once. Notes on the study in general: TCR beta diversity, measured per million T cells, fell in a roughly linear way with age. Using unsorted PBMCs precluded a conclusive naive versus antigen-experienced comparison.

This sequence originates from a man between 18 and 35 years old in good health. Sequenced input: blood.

In DNA form, the CDR3 reads TGTGCCAGCAGTGATTTAGCAACTAATGAAAAACTGTTTTTT. It specifies CASSDLATNEKLFF. The chain employs TRBV2 and TRBJ1-4; no reliable D call. Germline CDR1 is SNHLY and CDR2 is FYNNEI. Trimming took off 3 bases at V and 0 bases at J, with 5 bases between the two ends. The CDR3 runs 14 residues.